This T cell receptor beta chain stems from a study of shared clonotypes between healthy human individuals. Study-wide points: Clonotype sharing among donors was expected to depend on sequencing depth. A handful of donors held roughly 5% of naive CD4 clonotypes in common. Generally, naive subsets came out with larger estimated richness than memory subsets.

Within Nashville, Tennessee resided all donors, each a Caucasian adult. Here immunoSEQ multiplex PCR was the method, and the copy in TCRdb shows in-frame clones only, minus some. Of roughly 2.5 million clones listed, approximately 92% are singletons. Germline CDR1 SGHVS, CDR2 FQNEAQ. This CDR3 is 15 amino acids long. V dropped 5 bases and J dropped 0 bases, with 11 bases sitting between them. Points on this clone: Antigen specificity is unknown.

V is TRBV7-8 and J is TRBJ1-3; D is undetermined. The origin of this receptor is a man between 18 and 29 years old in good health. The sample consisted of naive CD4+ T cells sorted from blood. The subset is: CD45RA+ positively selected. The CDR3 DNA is TGTGCCAGCAGCGCACGACTGTTCTCTGGAAACACCATATATTTT. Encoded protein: CASSARLFSGNTIYF.